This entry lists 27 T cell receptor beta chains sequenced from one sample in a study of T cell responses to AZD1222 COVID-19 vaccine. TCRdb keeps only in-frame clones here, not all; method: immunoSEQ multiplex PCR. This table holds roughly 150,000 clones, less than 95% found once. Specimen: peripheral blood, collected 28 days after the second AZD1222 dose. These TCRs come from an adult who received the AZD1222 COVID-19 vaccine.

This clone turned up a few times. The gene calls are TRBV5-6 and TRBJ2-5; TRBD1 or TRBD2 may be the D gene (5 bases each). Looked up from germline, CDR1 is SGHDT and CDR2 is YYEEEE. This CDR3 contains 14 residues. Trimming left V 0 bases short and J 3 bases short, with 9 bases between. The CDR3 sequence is CASSLVGEKETQYF. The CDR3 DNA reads TGTGCCAGCAGCTTGGTGGGGGAAAAAGAGACCCAGTACTTC.

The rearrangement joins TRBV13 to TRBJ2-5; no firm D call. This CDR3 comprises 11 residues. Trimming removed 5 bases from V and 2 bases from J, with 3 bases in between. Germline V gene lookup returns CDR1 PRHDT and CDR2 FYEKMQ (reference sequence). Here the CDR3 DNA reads TGTGCCAGCAGCGTGCAAGAGACCCAGTACTTC. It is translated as CASSVQETQYF.

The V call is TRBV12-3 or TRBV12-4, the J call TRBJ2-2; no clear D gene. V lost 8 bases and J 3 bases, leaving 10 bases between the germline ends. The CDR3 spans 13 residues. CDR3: CASGSRDTGELFF. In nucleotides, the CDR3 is TGTGCCAGCGGTAGTCGAGACACCGGGGAGCTGTTTTTT.

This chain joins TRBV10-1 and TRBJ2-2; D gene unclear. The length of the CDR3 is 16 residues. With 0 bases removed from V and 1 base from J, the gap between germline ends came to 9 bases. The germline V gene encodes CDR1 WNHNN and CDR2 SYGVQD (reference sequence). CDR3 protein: CASSESTLRNTGELFF. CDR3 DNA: TGCGCCAGCAGTGAGTCGACTTTAAGGAACACCGGGGAGCTGTTTTTT.

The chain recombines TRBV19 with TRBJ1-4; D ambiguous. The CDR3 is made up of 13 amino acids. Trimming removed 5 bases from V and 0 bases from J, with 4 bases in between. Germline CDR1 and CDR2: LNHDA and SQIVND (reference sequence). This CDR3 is CASSDATNEKLFF. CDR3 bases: TGTGCCAGTAGTGATGCAACTAATGAAAAACTGTTTTTT.

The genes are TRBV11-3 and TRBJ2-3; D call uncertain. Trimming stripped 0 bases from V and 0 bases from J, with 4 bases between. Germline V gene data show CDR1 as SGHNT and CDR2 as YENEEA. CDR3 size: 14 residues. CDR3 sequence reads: CASSLDLSTDTQYF. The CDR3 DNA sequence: TGTGCCAGCAGCTTAGATCTTAGCACAGATACGCAGTATTTT.

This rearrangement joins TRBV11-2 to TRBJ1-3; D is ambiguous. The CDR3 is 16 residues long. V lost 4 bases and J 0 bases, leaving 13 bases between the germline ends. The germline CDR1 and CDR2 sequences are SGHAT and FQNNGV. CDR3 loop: CASSSNVGFSGNTIYF. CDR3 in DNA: TGTGCCAGCAGCTCCAACGTGGGCTTCTCTGGAAACACCATATATTTT.

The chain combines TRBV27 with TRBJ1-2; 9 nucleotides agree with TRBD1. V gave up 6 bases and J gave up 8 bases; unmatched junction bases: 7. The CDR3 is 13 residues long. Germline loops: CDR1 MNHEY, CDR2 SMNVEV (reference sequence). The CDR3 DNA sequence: TGTGCCAGCAGACACGGACAGGGGTTAGGCTACACCTTC. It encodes CASRHGQGLGYTF.

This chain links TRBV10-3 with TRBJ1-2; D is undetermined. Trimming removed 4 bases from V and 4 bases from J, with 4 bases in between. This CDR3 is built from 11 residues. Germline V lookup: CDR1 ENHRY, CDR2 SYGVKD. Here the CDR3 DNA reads TGTGCCATCAGTGGTGTCTATGGCTACACCTTC. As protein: CAISGVYGYTF.

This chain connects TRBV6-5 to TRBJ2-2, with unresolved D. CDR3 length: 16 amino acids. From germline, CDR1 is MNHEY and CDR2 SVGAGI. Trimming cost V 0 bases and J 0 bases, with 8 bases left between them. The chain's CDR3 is CASSYSYRSNTGELFF. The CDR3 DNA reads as TGTGCCAGCAGTTACTCGTATAGGTCGAACACCGGGGAGCTGTTTTTT.

CDR3 protein: CSVRAGGFGNEQFF. As DNA, the CDR3 is TGCAGCGTCCGGGCGGGGGGCTTTGGTAATGAGCAGTTCTTC. The V gene is TRBV29-1, the J gene TRBJ2-1; 8 positions match TRBD2. Germline V gene sequence: CDR1 SQVTM, CDR2 ANQGSEA. V lost 6 bases and J lost 7; bases outside the gene matches: 11. CDR3 size: 14 residues.

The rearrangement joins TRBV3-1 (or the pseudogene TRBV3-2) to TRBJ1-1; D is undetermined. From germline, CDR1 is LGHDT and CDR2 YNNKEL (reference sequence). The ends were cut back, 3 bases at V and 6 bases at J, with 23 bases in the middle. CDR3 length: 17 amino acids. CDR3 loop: CASSHNVGSRGPAEAFF. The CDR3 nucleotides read TGTGCCAGCAGCCATAACGTGGGTTCTCGGGGTCCGGCTGAAGCTTTCTTT.

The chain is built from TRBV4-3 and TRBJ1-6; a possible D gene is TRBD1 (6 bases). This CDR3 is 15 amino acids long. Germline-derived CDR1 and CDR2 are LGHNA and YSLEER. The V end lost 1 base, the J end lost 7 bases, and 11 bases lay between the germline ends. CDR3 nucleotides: TGCGCCAGCAGCCAAGGACAGGCTCGCAATTCACCCCTCCACTTT. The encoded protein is CASSQGQARNSPLHF.

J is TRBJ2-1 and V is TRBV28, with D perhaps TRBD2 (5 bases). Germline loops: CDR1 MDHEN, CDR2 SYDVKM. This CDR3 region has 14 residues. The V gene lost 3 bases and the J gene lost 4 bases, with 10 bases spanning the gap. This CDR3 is CASSFRDPYNEQFF. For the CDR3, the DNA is TGTGCCAGCAGTTTCCGGGATCCTTACAATGAGCAGTTCTTC.

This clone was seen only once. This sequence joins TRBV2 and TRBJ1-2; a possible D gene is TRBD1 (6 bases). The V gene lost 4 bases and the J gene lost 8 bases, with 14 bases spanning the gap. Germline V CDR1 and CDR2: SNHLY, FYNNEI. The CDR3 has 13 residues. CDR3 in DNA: TGTGCCAGCAGTGGGACAGCCCCCCTCGGCTACACCTTC. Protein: CASSGTAPLGYTF.

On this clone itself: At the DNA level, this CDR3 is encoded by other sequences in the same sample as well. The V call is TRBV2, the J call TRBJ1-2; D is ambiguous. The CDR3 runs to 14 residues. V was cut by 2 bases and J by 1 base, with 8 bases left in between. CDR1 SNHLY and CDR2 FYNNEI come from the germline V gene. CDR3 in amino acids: CASSESGGNYGYTF. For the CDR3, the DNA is TGTGCCAGCAGTGAATCTGGCGGTAACTATGGCTACACCTTC.

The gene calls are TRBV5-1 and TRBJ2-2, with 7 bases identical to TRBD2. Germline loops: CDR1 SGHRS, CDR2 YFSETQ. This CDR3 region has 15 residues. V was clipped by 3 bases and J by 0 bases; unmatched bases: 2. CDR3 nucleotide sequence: TGCGCCAGCAGCTCGAGCGGGGCGAACACCGGGGAGCTGTTTTTT. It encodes CASSSSGANTGELFF.

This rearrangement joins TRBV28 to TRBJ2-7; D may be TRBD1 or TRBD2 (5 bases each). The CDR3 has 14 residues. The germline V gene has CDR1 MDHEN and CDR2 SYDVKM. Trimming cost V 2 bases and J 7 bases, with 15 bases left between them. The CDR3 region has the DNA TGTGCCAGCAGTTTACCAGGGACGACGGGGGAGCAGTACTTC. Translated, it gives CASSLPGTTGEQYF.

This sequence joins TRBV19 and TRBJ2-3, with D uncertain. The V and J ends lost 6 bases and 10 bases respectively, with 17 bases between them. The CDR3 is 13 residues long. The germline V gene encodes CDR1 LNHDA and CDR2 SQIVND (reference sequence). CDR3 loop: CASSPRTPTAQYF. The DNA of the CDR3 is TGTGCCAGTAGCCCGCGGACCCCCACGGCGCAGTATTTT.

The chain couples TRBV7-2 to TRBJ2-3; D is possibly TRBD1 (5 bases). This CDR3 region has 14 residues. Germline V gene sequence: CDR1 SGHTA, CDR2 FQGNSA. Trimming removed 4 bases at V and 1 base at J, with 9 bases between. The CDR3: CASSSSTGTDTQYF. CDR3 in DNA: TGTGCCAGCAGCTCCTCGACAGGCACAGATACGCAGTATTTT.

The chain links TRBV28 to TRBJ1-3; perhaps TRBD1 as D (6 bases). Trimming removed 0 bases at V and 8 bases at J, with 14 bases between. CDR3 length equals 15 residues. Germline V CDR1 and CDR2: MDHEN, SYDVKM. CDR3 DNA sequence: TGTGCCAGCAGTTTATGGACAGGTCTCAGGGACACCATATATTTT. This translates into CASSLWTGLRDTIYF.

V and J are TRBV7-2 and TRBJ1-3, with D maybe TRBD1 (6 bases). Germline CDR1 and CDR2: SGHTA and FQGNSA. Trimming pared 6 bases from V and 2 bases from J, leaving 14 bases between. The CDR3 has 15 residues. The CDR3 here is CASRGGNSAGNTIYF. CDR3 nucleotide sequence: TGTGCCAGCAGAGGGGGAAACAGTGCTGGAAACACCATATATTTT.

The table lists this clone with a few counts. In DNA, the CDR3 is TGTGCCAGCAGCTCACAAGGGACTAGCCAATACTACAATGAGCAGTTCTTC. This codes for CASSSQGTSQYYNEQFF. The chain couples TRBV5-4 to TRBJ2-1, with TRBD2 matching over 9 bases. This CDR3 is 17 amino acids long. The germline gives CDR1 SGHNT, CDR2 YYREEE (reference sequence). Trimming cost V 3 bases and J 3 bases; bases outside gene matches: 10.

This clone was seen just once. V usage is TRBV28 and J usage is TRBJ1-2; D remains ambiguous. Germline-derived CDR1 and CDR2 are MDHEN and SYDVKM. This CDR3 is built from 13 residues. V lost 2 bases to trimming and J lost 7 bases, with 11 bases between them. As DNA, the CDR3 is TGTGCCAGCAGTTTAAATAGAATGGGTGGCTACACCTTC. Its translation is CASSLNRMGGYTF.

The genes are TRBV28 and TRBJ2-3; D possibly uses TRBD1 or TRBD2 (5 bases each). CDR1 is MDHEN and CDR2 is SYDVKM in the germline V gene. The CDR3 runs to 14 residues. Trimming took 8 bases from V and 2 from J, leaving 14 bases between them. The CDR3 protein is CASAFPGTTDTQYF. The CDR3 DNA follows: TGTGCCAGCGCCTTCCCCGGGACCACAGATACGCAGTATTTT.

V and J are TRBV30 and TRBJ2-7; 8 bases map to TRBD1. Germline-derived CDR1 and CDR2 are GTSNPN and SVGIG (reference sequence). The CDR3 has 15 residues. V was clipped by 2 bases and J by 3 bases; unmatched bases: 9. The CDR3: CAWSRGQAVGYEQYF. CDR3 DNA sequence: TGTGCCTGGAGTCGGGGACAGGCGGTTGGCTACGAGCAGTACTTC.

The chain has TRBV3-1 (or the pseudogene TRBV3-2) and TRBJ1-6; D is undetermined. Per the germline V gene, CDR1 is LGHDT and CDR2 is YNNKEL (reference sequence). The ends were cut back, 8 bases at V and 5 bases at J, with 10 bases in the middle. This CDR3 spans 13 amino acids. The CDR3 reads CASSQAHNSPLHF. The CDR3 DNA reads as TGTGCCAGCTCCCAAGCTCATAATTCACCCCTCCACTTT.